This T cell receptor beta chain was found in a study of early T cells in non-severe SARS-CoV-2 infection. Study background: With bulk RNA from unsorted whole blood as input, sequencing yielded unpaired chains. Whole-study findings and limits: Sequences matched to VDJdb favored anti-spike CD8 responses, while private and CD4 specificities were missed.

The TCR library protocol attached unique molecular identifiers to the individual cDNA molecules. From the 5' RACE reads, TCRdb called clonotypes with MiXCR, one entry per CDR3 protein. In the table there are roughly 29,000 distinct CDR3 sequences, approximately 6.6% of which are singletons. This clonotype appeared many times. Its antigen is undetermined. CDR3 size: 15 residues. V was trimmed by 2 bases and J by 6 bases, leaving 17 bases between them. Per germline, CDR1 SGHAT and CDR2 FQNNGV. This TCR derives from an adult who was a healthcare worker with PCR-confirmed SARS-CoV-2 infection or an uninfected control (not recorded which). The chain couples TRBV11-2 to TRBJ2-7; tentative D call: TRBD2 (5 bases). The sample consisted of whole blood, taken at baseline. The CDR3 reads CASSLHNGENSEQYF. The CDR3, as DNA: TGTGCCAGCAGCTTACATAATGGGGAGAACTCCGAGCAGTACTTC.